The clone carrying this TCR beta chain was found once. Its antigen is unknown. There are 16 residues in the CDR3. V was clipped by 0 bases and J by 11 bases, with 17 bases between them. Germline V gene data show CDR1 as SGHDN and CDR2 as FVKESK. The assay was immunoSEQ multiplex PCR, and TCRdb's table has in-frame clones only and misses some. This sample carries roughly 15,000 clones, 80% of them seen once, and the ten largest clones take 14%. The sample is drawn from a study of T cell responses to AZD1222 COVID-19 vaccine. Study results and limitations: The span of vaccine-associated CD4 TCRs extended across spike, with dominance at 160-218 and 743-854.

The receptor was isolated from an adult who received the AZD1222 COVID-19 vaccine. This rearrangement joins TRBV14 to TRBJ1-6; no clear D gene. This specimen consisted of peripheral blood, obtained 28 days after the second AZD1222 dose. The CDR3 DNA sequence: TGTGCCAGCAGCCAAGATGGACGGGTGGGTATGGCACCCCTCCACTTT. It is translated as CASSQDGRVGMAPLHF. The full variable domain, rest sourced from reference TRBV14 and TRBJ1-6, is EAGVTQFPSHSVIEKGQTVTLRCDPISGHDNLYWYRRVMGKEIKFLLHFVKESKQDESGMPNNRFLAERTGGTYSTLKVQPAELEDSGVYFCASSQDGRVGMAPLHFGNGTRLTVT.